This TCR beta chain was sequenced for a study of control samples from healthy donors and cancer patients. TCRdb keeps only in-frame clones here, not all; method: immunoSEQ multiplex PCR. The table includes around 130,000 clones, nearly 90% detected once. The receptor was derived from a man in his forties or fifties with head and neck cancer. Specimen: PBMCs.

In nucleotides, the CDR3 is TGTGCCAGCACGGCGGATTATACCGGGGAGCTGTTTTTT. It translates to CASTADYTGELFF. This chain connects TRBV2 to TRBJ2-2; D gene uncertain. This CDR3 contains 13 residues. V was trimmed by 7 bases and J by 5 bases, leaving 11 bases between them. Germline V lookup: CDR1 SNHLY, CDR2 FYNNEI.